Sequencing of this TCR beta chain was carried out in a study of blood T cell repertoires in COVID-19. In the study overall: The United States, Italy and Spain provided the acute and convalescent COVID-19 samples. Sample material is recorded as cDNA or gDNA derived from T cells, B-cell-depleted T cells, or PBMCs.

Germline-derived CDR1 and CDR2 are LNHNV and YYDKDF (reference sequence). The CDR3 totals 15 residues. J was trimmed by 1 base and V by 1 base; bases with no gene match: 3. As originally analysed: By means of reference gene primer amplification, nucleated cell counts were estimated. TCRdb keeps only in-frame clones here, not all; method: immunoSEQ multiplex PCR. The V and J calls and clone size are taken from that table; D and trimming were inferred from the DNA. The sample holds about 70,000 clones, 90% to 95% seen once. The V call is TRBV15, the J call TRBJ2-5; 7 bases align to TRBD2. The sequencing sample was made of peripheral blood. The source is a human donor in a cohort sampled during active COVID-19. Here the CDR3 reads CATSRVRGVQETQYF. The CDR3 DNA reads TGTGCCACCAGCAGAGTACGGGGGGTCCAAGAGACCCAGTACTTC.